A single T cell receptor (beta chain) is shown here with its context. Its target is not known. This sample is drawn from a study of tumor-infiltrating lymphocytes in localized non-small cell lung cancer. The wider study: Some samples were collected after neoadjuvant chemotherapy; smokers, never-smokers and several histologies were included.

Study observations and caveats: No T-cell fraction difference was seen between IM1 and IM2 tumors. Tumors had more T cell infiltration than uninvolved lung, per TCRbeta sequencing and CD3 counts.

The table came from immunoSEQ multiplex PCR; TCRdb's copy has only in-frame clones and leaves some out. This table has about 15,000 clones, around 80% appearing once. The TCR originated in a human donor with non-small cell lung cancer. Material for sequencing was lung tumor tissue.

The CDR3 coding sequence is TGTGCCAGCAGCTTGGGCTACGGACAGGGCTACGAGCAGTACTTC. Its translation is CASSLGYGQGYEQYF. The V gene is TRBV5-6, the J gene TRBJ2-7; TRBD1 matches 8 bases. This CDR3 contains 15 residues. The germline V gene has CDR1 SGHDT and CDR2 YYEEEE. V dropped 0 bases and J dropped 3; count of bases not matched to a gene: 5.